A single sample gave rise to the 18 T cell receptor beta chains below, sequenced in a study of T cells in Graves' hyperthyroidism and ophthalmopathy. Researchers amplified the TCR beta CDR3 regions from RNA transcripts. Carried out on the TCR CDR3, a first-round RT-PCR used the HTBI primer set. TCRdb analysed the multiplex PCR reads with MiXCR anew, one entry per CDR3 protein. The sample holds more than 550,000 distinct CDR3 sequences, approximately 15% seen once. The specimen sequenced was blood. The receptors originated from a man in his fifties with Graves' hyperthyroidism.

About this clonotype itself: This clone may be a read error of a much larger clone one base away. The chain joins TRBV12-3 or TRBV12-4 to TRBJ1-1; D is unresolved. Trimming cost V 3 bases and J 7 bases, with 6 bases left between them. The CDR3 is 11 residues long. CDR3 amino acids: CASSFGIEAFF. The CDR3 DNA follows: TGTGCCAGCAGTTTTGGGATTGAAGCTTTCTTT.

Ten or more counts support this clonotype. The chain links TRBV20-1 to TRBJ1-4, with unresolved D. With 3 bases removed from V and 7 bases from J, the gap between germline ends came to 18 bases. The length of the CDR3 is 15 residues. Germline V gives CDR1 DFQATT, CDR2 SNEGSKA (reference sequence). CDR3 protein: CSARDLGVVGEKLFF. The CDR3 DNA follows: TGCAGTGCTAGGGACCTTGGGGTGGTAGGTGAAAAACTGTTTTTT.

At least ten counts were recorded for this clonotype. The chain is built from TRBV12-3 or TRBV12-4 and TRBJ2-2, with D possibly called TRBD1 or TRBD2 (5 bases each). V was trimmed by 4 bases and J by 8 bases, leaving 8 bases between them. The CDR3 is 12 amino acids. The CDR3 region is CASSWDGGELFF. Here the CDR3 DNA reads TGTGCCAGCAGTTGGGACGGGGGGGAGCTGTTTTTT.

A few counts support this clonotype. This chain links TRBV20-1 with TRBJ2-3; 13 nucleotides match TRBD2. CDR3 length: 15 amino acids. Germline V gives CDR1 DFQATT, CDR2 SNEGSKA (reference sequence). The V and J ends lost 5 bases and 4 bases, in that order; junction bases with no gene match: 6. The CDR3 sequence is CSAPRTSGSADTQYF. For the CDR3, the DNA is TGCAGTGCTCCAAGGACTAGCGGGAGTGCAGATACGCAGTATTTT.

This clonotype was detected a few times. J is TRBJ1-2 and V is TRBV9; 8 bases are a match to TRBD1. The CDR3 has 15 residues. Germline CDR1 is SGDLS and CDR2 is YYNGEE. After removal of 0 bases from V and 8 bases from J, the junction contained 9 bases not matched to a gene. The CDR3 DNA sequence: TGTGCCAGCAGCGTAGCTACCTCGGCAGGGGGCGGCTACACCTTC. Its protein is CASSVATSAGGGYTF. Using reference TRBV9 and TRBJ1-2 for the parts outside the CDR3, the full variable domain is DSGVTQTPKHLITATGQRVTLRCSPRSGDLSVYWYQQSLDQGLQFLIQYYNGEERAKGNILERFSAQQFPDLHSELNLSSLELGDSALYFCASSVATSAGGGYTFGSGTRLTVV.

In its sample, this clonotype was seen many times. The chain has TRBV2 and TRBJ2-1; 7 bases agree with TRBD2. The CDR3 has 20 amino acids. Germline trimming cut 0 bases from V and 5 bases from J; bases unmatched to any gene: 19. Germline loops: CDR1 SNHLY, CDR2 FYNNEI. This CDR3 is CASSEADNLIAGLTHNEQFF. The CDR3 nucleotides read TGTGCCAGCAGTGAAGCGGATAACCTTATTGCGGGACTAACCCACAATGAGCAGTTCTTC.

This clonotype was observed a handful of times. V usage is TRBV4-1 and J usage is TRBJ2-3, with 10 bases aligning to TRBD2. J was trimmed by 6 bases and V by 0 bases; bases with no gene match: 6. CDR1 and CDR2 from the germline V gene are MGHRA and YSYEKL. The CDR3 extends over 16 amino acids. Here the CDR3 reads CASSQDLAGAWDTQYF. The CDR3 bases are TGCGCCAGCAGCCAAGATCTAGCGGGAGCATGGGATACGCAGTATTTT.

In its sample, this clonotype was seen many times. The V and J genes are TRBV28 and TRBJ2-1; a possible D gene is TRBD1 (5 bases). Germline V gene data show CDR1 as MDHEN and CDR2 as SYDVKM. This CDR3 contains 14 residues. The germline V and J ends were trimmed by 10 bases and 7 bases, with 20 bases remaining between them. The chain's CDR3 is CATSRVRATNEQFF. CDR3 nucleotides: TGTGCCACCTCCAGGGTCAGAGCAACAAATGAGCAGTTCTTC.

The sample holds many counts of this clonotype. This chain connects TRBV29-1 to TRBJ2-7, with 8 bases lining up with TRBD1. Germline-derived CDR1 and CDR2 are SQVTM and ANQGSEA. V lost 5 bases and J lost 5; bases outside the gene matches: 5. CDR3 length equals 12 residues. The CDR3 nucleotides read TGCAGCGTTATGACAGGGGACCACGAGCAGTACTTC. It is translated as CSVMTGDHEQYF.

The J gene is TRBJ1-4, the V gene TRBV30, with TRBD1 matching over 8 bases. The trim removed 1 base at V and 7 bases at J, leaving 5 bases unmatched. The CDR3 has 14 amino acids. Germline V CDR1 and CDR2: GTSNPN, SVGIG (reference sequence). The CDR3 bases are TGTGCCTGGAGTGGGCCAGGGGGCAGTGAAAAACTGTTTTTT. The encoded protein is CAWSGPGGSEKLFF.

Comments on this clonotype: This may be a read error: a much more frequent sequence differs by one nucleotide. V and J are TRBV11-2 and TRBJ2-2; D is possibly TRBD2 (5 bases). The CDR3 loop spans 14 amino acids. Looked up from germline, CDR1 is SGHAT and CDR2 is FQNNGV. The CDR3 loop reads CVSSLEGLAGELFF. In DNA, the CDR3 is TGTGTCAGCAGCTTAGAGGGTCTGGCCGGGGAGCTGTTTTTT.

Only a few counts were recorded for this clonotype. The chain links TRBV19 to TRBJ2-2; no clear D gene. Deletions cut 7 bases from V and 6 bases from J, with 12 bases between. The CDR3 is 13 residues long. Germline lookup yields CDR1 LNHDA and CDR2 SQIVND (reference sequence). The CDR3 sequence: CASTFGYPGELFF. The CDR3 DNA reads TGTGCCAGTACATTTGGCTACCCCGGGGAGCTGTTTTTT.

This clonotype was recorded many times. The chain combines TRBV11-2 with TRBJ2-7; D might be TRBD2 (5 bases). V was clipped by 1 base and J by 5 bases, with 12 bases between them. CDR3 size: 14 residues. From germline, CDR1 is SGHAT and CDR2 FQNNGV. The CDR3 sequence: CASSLGPGSDEQYF. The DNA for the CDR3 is TGTGCCAGCAGCTTAGGTCCGGGGTCCGACGAGCAGTACTTC.

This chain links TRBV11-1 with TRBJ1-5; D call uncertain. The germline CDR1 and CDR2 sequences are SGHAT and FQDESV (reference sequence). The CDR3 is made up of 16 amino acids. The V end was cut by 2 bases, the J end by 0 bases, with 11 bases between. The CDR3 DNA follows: TGTGCCAGCAGCTTATCGACATTACTTAGCAATCAGCCCCAGCATTTT. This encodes CASSLSTLLSNQPQHF. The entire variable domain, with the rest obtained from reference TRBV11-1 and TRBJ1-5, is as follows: EAEVAQSPRYKITEKSQAVAFWCDPISGHATLYWYRQILGQGPELLVQFQDESVVDDSQLPKDRFSAERLKGVDSTLKIQPAELGDSAMYLCASSLSTLLSNQPQHFGDGTRLSIL.

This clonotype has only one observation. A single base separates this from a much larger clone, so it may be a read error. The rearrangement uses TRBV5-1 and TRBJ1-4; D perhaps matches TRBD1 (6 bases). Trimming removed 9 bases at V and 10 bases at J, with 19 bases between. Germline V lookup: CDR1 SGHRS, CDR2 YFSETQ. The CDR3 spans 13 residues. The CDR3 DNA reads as TGCGCCAACCCCCACGGGGGCGAAGGAAAACTGTTTTTT. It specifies CANPHGGEGKLFF.

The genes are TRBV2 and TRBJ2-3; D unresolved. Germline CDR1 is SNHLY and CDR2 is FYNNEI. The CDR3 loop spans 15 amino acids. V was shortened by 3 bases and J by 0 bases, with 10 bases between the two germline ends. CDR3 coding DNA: TGTGCCAGCAGTGAGGACGCCTCTAGCACAGATACGCAGTATTTT. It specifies CASSEDASSTDTQYF.

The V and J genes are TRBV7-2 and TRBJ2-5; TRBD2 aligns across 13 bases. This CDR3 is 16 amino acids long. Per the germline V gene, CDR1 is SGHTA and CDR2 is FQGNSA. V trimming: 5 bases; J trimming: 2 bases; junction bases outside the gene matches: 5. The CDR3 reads CASSGGTSGAQETQYF. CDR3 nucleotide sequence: TGTGCCAGCAGCGGGGGGACTAGCGGGGCACAAGAGACCCAGTACTTC.

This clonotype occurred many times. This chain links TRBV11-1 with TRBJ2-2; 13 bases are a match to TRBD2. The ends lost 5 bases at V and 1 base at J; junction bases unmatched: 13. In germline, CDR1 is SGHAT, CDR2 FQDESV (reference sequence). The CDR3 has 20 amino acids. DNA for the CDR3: TGTGCCAGCAGCCACCGTCGGACTAGCGGGAGTCCCATGAACACCGGGGAGCTGTTTTTT. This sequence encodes CASSHRRTSGSPMNTGELFF.